These 25 T cell receptor beta chains came from one sample sequenced in a study of cytomegalovirus exposure and HLA in healthy donors. Vbeta (60) and Jbeta (13) primers were used in the PCR. Only in-frame clones appear in the TCRdb table, and some are missing; sequencing was by immunoSEQ multiplex PCR. In the table there are tens of thousands of clones, roughly 82% of which are singletons. The sample was PBMCs. These receptors were taken from a man aged 18-30 years in good health and CMV-seronegative.

The chain uses TRBV18 and TRBJ2-7; TRBD1 might be the D (5 bases). Trimming took 4 bases from V and 7 from J, leaving 11 bases between them. Per the germline V gene, CDR1 is KGHSH and CDR2 is LQKENI. The CDR3 totals 12 residues. DNA for the CDR3: TGTGCCAGCTCACTTCCAGGGAATGAGCAGTACTTC. Residues: CASSLPGNEQYF.

Turning to this clone: Other DNA variants within this sample encode the same CDR3. This chain connects TRBV20-1 to TRBJ1-1; possibly TRBD1 for D (5 bases). Germline CDR1 reads DFQATT; CDR2 reads SNEGSKA (reference sequence). V was shortened by 2 bases and J by 10 bases, with 11 bases between the two germline ends. This CDR3 has 11 residues. The CDR3 nucleotides read TGCAGTGCTAGAAGTTCAGGGTCAGCTTTCTTT. The encoded protein is CSARSSGSAFF.

The rearrangement uses TRBV28 and TRBJ2-5; TRBD2 matches at 12 bases. The V gene's germline CDR1 is MDHEN and CDR2 SYDVKM. V trimming: 5 bases; J trimming: 7 bases; junction bases outside the gene matches: 8. This CDR3 is built from 15 residues. CDR3 in amino acids: CASSLPASGGGTQYF. CDR3 DNA: TGTGCCAGCAGTCTCCCGGCTAGCGGGGGGGGGACCCAGTACTTC.

The V and J genes are TRBV6-1 and TRBJ2-7, with D tentatively TRBD2 (6 bases). The V gene lost 4 bases and the J gene lost 6 bases, with 28 bases spanning the gap. Germline lookup yields CDR1 MNHNS and CDR2 SASEGT. The CDR3 covers 18 residues. The DNA of the CDR3 is TGTGCCAGCAGTGCGACTAGTGGGTCCGCAATTACCCAATCCGAGCAGTACTTC. Its protein is CASSATSGSAITQSEQYF.

This clone was seen more than once but under ten times. The chain uses TRBV5-1 and TRBJ2-7; 7 bases are a match to TRBD1. V was clipped by 0 bases and J by 3 bases; unmatched bases: 6. The CDR3 totals 15 residues. Looked up from germline, CDR1 is SGHRS and CDR2 is YFSETQ. This CDR3 reads CASSLELGQIYEQYF. CDR3 nucleotides: TGCGCCAGCAGCTTGGAACTGGGACAGATCTACGAGCAGTACTTC.

The chain joins TRBV9 to TRBJ1-2; D call uncertain. From germline, CDR1 is SGDLS and CDR2 YYNGEE. CDR3 length: 13 residues. Trimming shortened V by 0 bases and J by 8 bases, and 11 bases separated the two germline ends. The CDR3 protein is CASSVGTVEGYTF. The CDR3 nucleotides read TGTGCCAGCAGCGTAGGAACGGTCGAGGGCTACACCTTC.

V is TRBV29-1 and J is TRBJ1-4; maybe TRBD1 (6 bases). CDR1 SQVTM and CDR2 ANQGSEA come from the germline V gene. The CDR3 is 15 residues long. V was pared by 5 bases and J by 7 bases, with 20 bases between. CDR3 bases: TGCAGCGTTAAGGGGGGGGGCAGGGGTCTTGAAAAACTGTTTTTT. Its protein product is CSVKGGGRGLEKLFF.

This chain joins TRBV6-1 and TRBJ1-2; a possible D gene is TRBD1 (5 bases). Germline CDR1 is MNHNS and CDR2 is SASEGT. The CDR3 consists of 15 residues. With 3 bases removed from V and 2 bases from J, the gap between germline ends came to 13 bases. The CDR3 spells CASSEIRDYNYGYTF. The CDR3 bases are TGTGCCAGCAGTGAGATCCGGGACTACAACTATGGCTACACCTTC.

This chain joins TRBV7-2 and TRBJ2-7, with D perhaps TRBD1 (5 bases). The CDR3 sequence is 14 residues long. Per germline, CDR1 SGHTA and CDR2 FQGNSA. V was clipped by 1 base and J by 6 bases, with 13 bases between them. CDR3 sequence reads: CASSLVPRAAEQYF. Written as DNA, the CDR3 is TGTGCCAGCAGCTTAGTTCCCAGGGCGGCCGAGCAGTACTTC.

The V call is TRBV6-6, the J call TRBJ1-1; 7 bases agree with TRBD1. The CDR3 length is 14 residues. Germline V gene data show CDR1 as MNHNY and CDR2 as SVGAGI (reference sequence). V gave up 5 bases and J gave up 4 bases; unmatched junction bases: 7. CDR3 protein: CASSATGLLTEAFF. In nucleotides, the CDR3 is TGTGCCAGCAGTGCGACAGGGTTGCTCACTGAAGCTTTCTTT.

The chain couples TRBV5-1 to TRBJ2-3; TRBD1 agrees at 9 bases. Trimming removed 0 bases from V and 5 bases from J; junction bases left unmatched: 7. Germline assignment: CDR1 SGHRS and CDR2 YFSETQ. This CDR3 has 16 residues. This chain's CDR3 is CASSLAGQGPGDTQYF. The CDR3 bases are TGCGCCAGCAGCTTGGCGGGACAGGGCCCGGGAGATACGCAGTATTTT.

The chain couples TRBV10-3 to TRBJ1-3; TRBD1 is a possible D gene (5 bases). The V end lost 6 bases, the J end lost 5 bases, and 11 bases lay between the germline ends. The CDR3 is 13 amino acids. Germline V gene lookup returns CDR1 ENHRY and CDR2 SYGVKD. DNA of the CDR3: TGTGCCATCAGCCCGGCAGGGAGAAACACCATATATTTT. Translating it yields CAISPAGRNTIYF.

The gene calls are TRBV4-1 and TRBJ2-1; 12 nucleotides agree with TRBD1. J was trimmed by 14 bases and V by 3 bases; bases with no gene match: 17. The CDR3 contains 17 residues. Per germline, CDR1 MGHRA and CDR2 YSYEKL. CDR3 in amino acids: CASSHPLKRDRGQLKFF. The DNA of the CDR3 is TGCGCCAGCAGCCACCCTCTAAAGCGGGACAGGGGGCAATTGAAGTTCTTC.

The chain combines TRBV6-4 with TRBJ1-1, with a possible D match to TRBD1 (5 bases). The germline V gene encodes CDR1 MRHNA and CDR2 SNTAGT. The length of the CDR3 is 14 residues. Trimming took off 8 bases at V and 4 bases at J, with 17 bases between the two ends. The CDR3 region is CASGRGGGSTEAFF. Written as DNA, the CDR3 is TGTGCCAGCGGTCGGGGGGGAGGTAGCACTGAAGCTTTCTTT.

The CDR3 reads CASSLLARITDTQYF. CDR3 bases: TGTGCCAGCAGTTTGTTAGCCCGGATCACAGATACGCAGTATTTT. The chain couples TRBV27 to TRBJ2-3, with D unclear. The CDR3 contains 15 residues. CDR1 MNHEY and CDR2 SMNVEV come from the germline V gene (reference sequence). The V and J ends lost 3 bases and 2 bases respectively, with 12 bases between them.

CDR3 sequence: CASRKGQGNTYEQYF. The CDR3 nucleotides read TGTGCCAGCAGAAAGGGACAGGGGAACACCTACGAGCAGTACTTC. The chain combines TRBV6-5 with TRBJ2-7; TRBD1 matches 10 bases. V shed 6 bases, J shed 2 bases, and the junction held 7 bases outside the gene matches. The germline V gene encodes CDR1 MNHEY and CDR2 SVGAGI. This CDR3 comprises 15 residues.

This sequence joins TRBV6-1 and TRBJ2-7, with D possibly matching TRBD1 (5 bases). V was cut by 0 bases and J by 3 bases, with 15 bases left in between. The CDR3 is made up of 16 amino acids. Germline assignment: CDR1 MNHNS and CDR2 SASEGT. CDR3 sequence reads: CASSEAVDGANYEQYF. In nucleotides, the CDR3 is TGTGCCAGCAGTGAAGCGGTCGATGGGGCCAACTACGAGCAGTACTTC.

The rearrangement joins TRBV7-9 to TRBJ2-5; a possible D gene is TRBD2 (6 bases). The germline CDR1 and CDR2 sequences are SEHNR and FQNEAQ (reference sequence). The V end was cut by 5 bases, the J end by 2 bases, with 15 bases between. There are 15 residues in the CDR3. This chain's CDR3 is CASSRTVGGQETQYF. CDR3 nucleotides: TGTGCCAGCAGCCGGACGGTCGGGGGACAAGAGACCCAGTACTTC.

In this sample, this clone turned up once. The chain employs TRBV5-1 and TRBJ1-3; 8 nucleotides line up with TRBD1. CDR3 length: 17 residues. Germline CDR1 SGHRS, CDR2 YFSETQ. V shed 4 bases, J shed 0 bases, and the junction held 9 bases outside the gene matches. The CDR3 loop reads CASSLIGTGRSGNTIYF. CDR3 nucleotides: TGCGCCAGCAGCCTGATCGGGACAGGCCGCTCTGGAAACACCATATATTTT.

The V gene is TRBV5-1, the J gene TRBJ2-1; 13 bases line up with TRBD2. Germline V lookup: CDR1 SGHRS, CDR2 YFSETQ. Trimming removed 5 bases from V and 0 bases from J; junction bases left unmatched: 11. The CDR3 is made up of 19 amino acids. The chain's CDR3 is CASSYPGTSGIDSYNEQFF. CDR3 DNA sequence: TGCGCCAGCAGTTATCCCGGGACTAGCGGGATCGACTCCTACAATGAGCAGTTCTTC.

The chain has TRBV28 and TRBJ1-2, with 7 bases fitting TRBD1. The CDR3 is made up of 13 amino acids. Trimming removed 5 bases from V and 8 bases from J; junction bases left unmatched: 8. Looked up from germline, CDR1 is MDHEN and CDR2 is SYDVKM. The CDR3 is CASSKRETGGYTF. The CDR3 coding sequence is TGTGCCAGCAGTAAACGAGAGACAGGGGGCTACACCTTC.

V is TRBV7-6 and J is TRBJ2-2; D perhaps matches TRBD1 (5 bases). CDR3 size: 16 residues. Looked up from germline, CDR1 is SGHVS and CDR2 is FNYEAQ. Trimming cost V 1 base and J 1 base, with 10 bases left between them. In nucleotides, the CDR3 is TGTGCCAGCAGCTTAGGGGCCAGGGTGAACACCGGGGAGCTGTTTTTT. Residues: CASSLGARVNTGELFF.

V and J are TRBV7-6 and TRBJ1-4; no clear D. Germline values: CDR1 SGHVS, CDR2 FNYEAQ. CDR3 size: 13 residues. The V end lost 6 bases, the J end lost 7 bases, and 12 bases lay between the germline ends. The CDR3 nucleotides are TGTGCCAGCAGACCTAGCGGTTCTGAAAAACTGTTTTTT. It encodes CASRPSGSEKLFF.

In regard to this clone: At one boundary the junction diverges from the germline segment, which might be a read error. The chain couples TRBV5-5 to TRBJ2-7, with D possibly matching TRBD2 (5 bases). CDR1 is SGHKS and CDR2 is YYEKEE in the germline V gene (reference sequence). The length of the CDR3 is 13 residues. CDR3 in DNA: TGTGCCAGCAGTTTGGGAGAGAGCTACGAGCAGTACTTC. This sequence encodes CASSLGESYEQYF.

The chain carries TRBV7-8 and TRBJ1-1; 8 bases map to TRBD1. The germline V gene has CDR1 SGHVS and CDR2 FQNEAQ. J lost 1 base, V lost 3 bases, and 4 bases had no gene match. The CDR3 runs to 15 residues. In nucleotides, the CDR3 is TGTGCCAGCAGCTTGGGACAGGTCGGGAACACTGAAGCTTTCTTT. It encodes CASSLGQVGNTEAFF.